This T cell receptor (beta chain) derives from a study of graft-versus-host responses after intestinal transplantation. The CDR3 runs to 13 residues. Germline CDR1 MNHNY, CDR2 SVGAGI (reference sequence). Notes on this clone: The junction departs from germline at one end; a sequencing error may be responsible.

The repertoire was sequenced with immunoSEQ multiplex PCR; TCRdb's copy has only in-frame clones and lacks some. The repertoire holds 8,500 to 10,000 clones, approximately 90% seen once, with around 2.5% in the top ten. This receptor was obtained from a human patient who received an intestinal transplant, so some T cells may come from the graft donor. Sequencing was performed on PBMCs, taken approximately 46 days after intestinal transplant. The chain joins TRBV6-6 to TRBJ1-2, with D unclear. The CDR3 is CASSYRDNYGCTF. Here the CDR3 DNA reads TGTGCCAGCAGTTACCGGGATAACTATGGCTGCACCTTC.